A single sample is the source of the 7 T cell receptor beta chains below, sequenced in a study of shared clonotypes between healthy human individuals. The protocol was immunoSEQ multiplex PCR, while the TCRdb copy is restricted to in-frame clones and leaves out a portion. The table includes around 550,000 clones, 96% detected once. Sequenced sample: naive CD4+ T cells sorted from blood. Subset of the sample: CD45RA+ positively selected. The receptors were sampled from a woman aged 25 to 39 in good health.

This chain uses TRBV19 with TRBJ1-2, with TRBD1 as a possible D gene (6 bases). Trimming removed 7 bases at V and 13 bases at J, with 25 bases between. Germline CDR1 and CDR2: LNHDA and SQIVND (reference sequence). This CDR3 is built from 14 residues. Written as DNA, the CDR3 is TGTGCCAGTACTGAAGGACGGACGGGGAGGGGGTGCACCTTC. Translation gives CASTEGRTGRGCTF.

This clone has just one count. J is TRBJ2-3 and V is TRBV7-9, with 9 positions matching TRBD2. CDR1 and CDR2 from the germline V gene are SEHNR and FQNEAQ (reference sequence). The ends lost 5 bases at V and 6 bases at J; junction bases unmatched: 18. The CDR3 sequence is 18 residues long. CDR3: CASSPIYLTAGGEDTQYF. The CDR3 region has the DNA TGTGCCAGCAGCCCTATTTATCTCACAGCGGGAGGTGAGGATACGCAGTATTTT.

This rearrangement joins TRBV5-5 to TRBJ2-7; tentatively, D is TRBD1 (5 bases). The germline CDR1 and CDR2 sequences are SGHKS and YYEKEE (reference sequence). The CDR3 covers 15 residues. Trimming removed 0 bases from V and 0 bases from J, with 10 bases in between. The CDR3 here is CASSLGQKFSYEQYF. CDR3 bases: TGTGCCAGCAGCTTGGGACAGAAGTTCTCCTACGAGCAGTACTTC.

This chain connects TRBV15 to TRBJ2-7; the D is unclear. Trimming removed 0 bases at V and 2 bases at J, with 14 bases between. The CDR3 is made up of 16 amino acids. Germline values: CDR1 LNHNV, CDR2 YYDKDF (reference sequence). CDR3 region: CATSRDRLGYPYEQYF. The CDR3 coding sequence is TGTGCCACCAGCAGAGATCGTTTGGGATATCCCTACGAGCAGTACTTC.

V is TRBV7-9 and J is TRBJ1-1; D remains unclear. Trimming took off 3 bases at V and 1 base at J, with 6 bases between the two ends. The germline gives CDR1 SEHNR, CDR2 FQNEAQ (reference sequence). There are 13 residues in the CDR3. In DNA, the CDR3 is TGTGCCAGCAGCTTTAAAGGGAACACTGAAGCTTTCTTT. Encoded protein: CASSFKGNTEAFF.

V is TRBV6-1 and J is TRBJ1-1; 10 bases map to TRBD1. This CDR3 has 15 residues. Trimming cost V 4 bases and J 2 bases; bases outside gene matches: 4. From germline, CDR1 is MNHNS and CDR2 SASEGT. This CDR3 reads CASSGQGAGNTEAFF. The CDR3 nucleotides are TGTGCCAGCAGTGGACAGGGGGCAGGAAACACTGAAGCTTTCTTT.

V usage is TRBV6-6 and J usage is TRBJ1-5; 7 bases align to TRBD1. Germline CDR1 and CDR2: MNHNY and SVGAGI (reference sequence). V was pared by 5 bases and J by 3 bases, with 10 bases of the junction left unmatched. The CDR3 extends over 16 amino acids. The CDR3 loop is CASSLPRGQFNQPQHF. The DNA for the CDR3 is TGTGCCAGCAGTCTCCCTCGGGGACAGTTCAATCAGCCCCAGCATTTT.